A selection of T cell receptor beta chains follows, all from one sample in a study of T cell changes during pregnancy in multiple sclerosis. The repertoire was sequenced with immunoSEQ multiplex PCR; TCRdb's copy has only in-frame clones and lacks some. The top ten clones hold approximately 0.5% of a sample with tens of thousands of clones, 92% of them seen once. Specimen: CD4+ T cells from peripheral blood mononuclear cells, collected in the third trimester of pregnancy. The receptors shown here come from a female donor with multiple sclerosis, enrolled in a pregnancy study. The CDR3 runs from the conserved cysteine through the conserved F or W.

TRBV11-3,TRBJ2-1,CASSLDGASPYNEQFF
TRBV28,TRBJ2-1,CASSLLATPYSSSYNEQFF
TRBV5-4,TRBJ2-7,CASSLAGTGSYEQYF
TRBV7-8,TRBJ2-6,CASSLGHTGSGANVLTF
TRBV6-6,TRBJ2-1,CASSSQSVALRGEQFF
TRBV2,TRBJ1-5,CASSEARGGQPQHF
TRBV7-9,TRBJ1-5,CASSSGGQGKGQPQHF
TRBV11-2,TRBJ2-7,CASSLATGTGTYEQYF
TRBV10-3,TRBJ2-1,CAISAGSSYNEQFF
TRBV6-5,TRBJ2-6,CASSGEAGRANVLTF
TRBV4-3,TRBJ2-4,CASSQVTGDAFYF
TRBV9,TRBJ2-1,CASSFRTSGSYNEQFF
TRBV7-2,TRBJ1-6,CASSHGQGSSYNSPLHF
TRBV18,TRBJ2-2,CASSPPGFGGELFF
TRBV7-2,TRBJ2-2,CASTLLGGGPTGELFF
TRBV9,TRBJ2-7,CASSAGLNDWLDEQYF
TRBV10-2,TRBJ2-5,CASSEGFGGTQYF
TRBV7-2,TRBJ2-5,CASSLAGRGETQYF
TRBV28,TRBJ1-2,CASIAGTAQRIYYGYTF
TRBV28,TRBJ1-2,CASSLKGGAYGYTF
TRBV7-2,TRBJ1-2,CASSLGNRGGGYTF
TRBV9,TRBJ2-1,CASGRTGSYNEQFF
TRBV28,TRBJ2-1,CASSGKTSGSLTSYNEQFF
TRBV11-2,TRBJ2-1,CASSTRLAGGPGNEQFF
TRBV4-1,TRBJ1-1,CASSQPDRENTEAFF
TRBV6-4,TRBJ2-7,CASSDGSSGEHGSYEQYF
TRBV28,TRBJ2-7,CASSLGLAGGYKQYF
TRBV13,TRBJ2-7,CASSLGFSGARAYEQYF
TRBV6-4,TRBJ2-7,CASSDPRWAGPMYEQYF
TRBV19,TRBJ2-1,CASSLRQGLGYNEQFF
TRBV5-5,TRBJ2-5,CASSLSRAGWVLAGRETQYF
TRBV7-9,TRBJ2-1,CASRLQGTEREQFF
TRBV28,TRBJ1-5,CASSSRQQPQHF
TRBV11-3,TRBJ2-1,CASSPLVLNEQFF
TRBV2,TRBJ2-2,CASSASRVFDTGELFF
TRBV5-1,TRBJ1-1,CASSTFWSNTEAFF
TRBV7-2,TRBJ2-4,CASSSLGPPLAKNIQYF
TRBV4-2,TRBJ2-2,CASSHPDRNTGELFF
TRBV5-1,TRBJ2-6,CASSPQGNSGANVLTF
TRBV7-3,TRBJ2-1,CASSFQAGGPNEQFF
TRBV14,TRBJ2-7,CASSLEHWDRGFSYEQYF
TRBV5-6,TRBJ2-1,CASSLYGGSEQFF
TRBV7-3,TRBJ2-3,CASSLAGADTQYF
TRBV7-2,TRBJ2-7,CASSSALGLAGVGYEQYF
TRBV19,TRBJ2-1,CASADDKRIRYNEQFF
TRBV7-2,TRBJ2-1,CASSLTRNEQFF
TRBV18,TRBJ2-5,CASSTRASLKEETQYF
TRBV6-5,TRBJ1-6,CASSRQGIDSPLHF
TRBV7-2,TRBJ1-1,CASSRTTGGWTEAFF
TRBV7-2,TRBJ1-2,CASSRTGGKYYGYTF